Listed below are T cell receptor beta chains from one sample, sequenced in a study of T cells in pancreatic ductal adenocarcinoma. Repertoires were generated with immunoSEQ multiplex PCR, while TCRdb's copy carries only in-frame clones and drops some. The table includes 97,000 or so clones, roughly 96% detected once. Sample: PBMCs. The receptors originated from a human donor with pancreatic ductal adenocarcinoma. The CDR3 runs from the conserved cysteine through the conserved F or W. Fields, in order: CDR3 DNA, CDR3 protein, clone size, V gene, D gene, J gene. A D gene is named only where the DNA matches it firmly. The size field is filled for only some rows; it gives once, few, many or a size class.

CDR3 DNA: TGTGCCAGCAGCAACACCGATGAGCAGTTCTTC
CDR3 protein: CASSNTDEQFF
clone size: .
V gene: TRBV7-6
D gene: .
J gene: TRBJ2-1

CDR3 DNA: TGTGCCAGCAGCCAATCCGGGACAGGGTCCGTGGAGCAGTACTTC
CDR3 protein: CASSQSGTGSVEQYF
clone size: .
V gene: TRBV6-5
D gene: TRBD1
J gene: TRBJ2-7

CDR3 DNA: TGTGCCAGCTCACCATTTCCGGGGGGCGCCGGGCAAGAGACCCAGTACTTC
CDR3 protein: CASSPFPGGAGQETQYF
clone size: .
V gene: TRBV18
D gene: .
J gene: TRBJ2-5

CDR3 DNA: TGTGCCAGCTTTACCGGAGGCGGGAAAAGCAATGAGCAGTTCTTC
CDR3 protein: CASFTGGGKSNEQFF
clone size: .
V gene: TRBV6-4
D gene: .
J gene: TRBJ2-1

CDR3 DNA: TGTGCCAGCAGCTTAGGCGCAGGGGCCCCCTCTGGGGCCAACGTCCTGACTTTC
CDR3 protein: CASSLGAGAPSGANVLTF
clone size: .
V gene: TRBV7-3
D gene: .
J gene: TRBJ2-6

CDR3 DNA: TGTGCCAGCAGCTTGTTTAGCCACTATGGCTACACCTTC
CDR3 protein: CASSLFSHYGYTF
clone size: .
V gene: TRBV5-4
D gene: .
J gene: TRBJ1-2

CDR3 DNA: TGTGCCAGCAGCCTACCGGGACAGGGTCACACTGAAGCTTTCTTT
CDR3 protein: CASSLPGQGHTEAFF
clone size: .
V gene: TRBV4-2
D gene: TRBD1
J gene: TRBJ1-1

CDR3 DNA: TGTGCCAGCAGCTCCTCAGGGGGCGCGGCGGGCTACACCTTC
CDR3 protein: CASSSSGGAAGYTF
clone size: .
V gene: TRBV6-5
D gene: TRBD1
J gene: TRBJ1-2

CDR3 DNA: TGTGCCAGCATCGGGGTTCGAGAGACCCAGTACTTC
CDR3 protein: CASIGVRETQYF
clone size: .
V gene: TRBV2
D gene: .
J gene: TRBJ2-5

CDR3 DNA: TGTGCCAGCAGTTTAACCCCAGGGAGGGGTCCCTACGAGCAGTACTTC
CDR3 protein: CASSLTPGRGPYEQYF
clone size: .
V gene: TRBV27
D gene: TRBD2
J gene: TRBJ2-7

CDR3 DNA: TGCGCCAGCAGGCCCTTGTGGGACAGGGGGGTCAATGAGCAGTTCTTC
CDR3 protein: CASRPLWDRGVNEQFF
clone size: .
V gene: TRBV23-1
D gene: TRBD1
J gene: TRBJ2-1

CDR3 DNA: TGTGCCAGCAGTTTAAGACAGGGAGAGACTGAAGCTTTCTTT
CDR3 protein: CASSLRQGETEAFF
clone size: .
V gene: TRBV28
D gene: TRBD1
J gene: TRBJ1-1

CDR3 DNA: TGTGCCAGCAGTTACGGATCTACAGGGGAGTCTGAGACCCAGTACTTC
CDR3 protein: CASSYGSTGESETQYF
clone size: .
V gene: TRBV6-5
D gene: TRBD1
J gene: TRBJ2-5

CDR3 DNA: TGTGCCAGCTCTCCGGGGGTGGGGGACCACAATGAGCAGTTCTTC
CDR3 protein: CASSPGVGDHNEQFF
clone size: .
V gene: TRBV18
D gene: .
J gene: TRBJ2-1

CDR3 DNA: TGTGCCAGCAGTACCGGGACAGGACCCAGGACCCAGTACTTC
CDR3 protein: CASSTGTGPRTQYF
clone size: .
V gene: TRBV2
D gene: TRBD1
J gene: TRBJ2-5

CDR3 DNA: TGTGCCAGCAGCGTAGCTACGGGGGGATACCAAGAGACCCAGTACTTC
CDR3 protein: CASSVATGGYQETQYF
clone size: .
V gene: TRBV9
D gene: TRBD2
J gene: TRBJ2-5

CDR3 DNA: TGCGCCAGCAGCTTTGCGATTTCAGAGACCCAGTACTTC
CDR3 protein: CASSFAISETQYF
clone size: .
V gene: TRBV4-1
D gene: .
J gene: TRBJ2-5

CDR3 DNA: TGTGCCTGGAACAGCCTTCCTACTAATGAAAAACTGTTTTTT
CDR3 protein: CAWNSLPTNEKLFF
clone size: .
V gene: TRBV30
D gene: .
J gene: TRBJ1-4

CDR3 DNA: TGTGCCAGCAGCGGGGGTGGGACTAGCGGGAGTGATACGCAGTATTTT
CDR3 protein: CASSGGGTSGSDTQYF
clone size: .
V gene: TRBV5-4
D gene: TRBD2
J gene: TRBJ2-3

CDR3 DNA: TGTGCCAGCAAGAGAGAGGCCCAGTACTTC
CDR3 protein: CASKREAQYF
clone size: once
V gene: TRBV7-3
D gene: .
J gene: TRBJ2-5

CDR3 DNA: TGCGCCAGCAGTATCCTTAACAGGGCTTTCCTGTCCCCCTACCTCTACGAGCAGTACTTC
CDR3 protein: CASSILNRAFLSPYLYEQYF
clone size: .
V gene: TRBV23-1
D gene: .
J gene: TRBJ2-7

CDR3 DNA: TGTGCCAGCAGTAGCAAGAGGTCCTACAATGAGCAGTTCTTC
CDR3 protein: CASSSKRSYNEQFF
clone size: .
V gene: TRBV6-4
D gene: .
J gene: TRBJ2-1

CDR3 DNA: TGTGCCAGCAGTTTATTTGACAGCTCAGCAGAAAAACTGTTTTTT
CDR3 protein: CASSLFDSSAEKLFF
clone size: .
V gene: TRBV28
D gene: .
J gene: TRBJ1-4

CDR3 DNA: TGTGCCAGTAGTACCAGACACCTCCGGGAGCAGTACTTC
CDR3 protein: CASSTRHLREQYF
clone size: .
V gene: TRBV19
D gene: .
J gene: TRBJ2-7

CDR3 DNA: TGTGCCAGTAGTATACCGGGACTAGCGGGAGAGGAGCAGTACTTC
CDR3 protein: CASSIPGLAGEEQYF
clone size: .
V gene: TRBV19
D gene: TRBD2
J gene: TRBJ2-7

CDR3 DNA: TGTGCCTGGAACAGCAACCTCAATCAGCCCCAGCATTTT
CDR3 protein: CAWNSNLNQPQHF
clone size: .
V gene: TRBV30
D gene: .
J gene: TRBJ1-5

CDR3 DNA: TGTGCCAGCAGTGTACGGAGGACCGATACGCAGTATTTT
CDR3 protein: CASSVRRTDTQYF
clone size: .
V gene: TRBV6-6
D gene: .
J gene: TRBJ2-3

CDR3 DNA: TGCAGCGCTGGGACAGGGACCAACAATGAGCAGTTCTTC
CDR3 protein: CSAGTGTNNEQFF
clone size: .
V gene: TRBV29-1
D gene: TRBD1
J gene: TRBJ2-1

CDR3 DNA: TGTGCCAGCAGGACAGGGGATGAGCAGTTCTTC
CDR3 protein: CASRTGDEQFF
clone size: .
V gene: TRBV6-5
D gene: TRBD1
J gene: TRBJ2-1

CDR3 DNA: TGCGCCAGCAGCCAGGGCACAGCCTACACAGATACGCAGTATTTT
CDR3 protein: CASSQGTAYTDTQYF
clone size: once
V gene: TRBV4-1
D gene: .
J gene: TRBJ2-3

CDR3 DNA: TGTGCCAGCAGTTTACCGGGAAACCAGCCCCAGCATTTT
CDR3 protein: CASSLPGNQPQHF
clone size: .
V gene: TRBV6-6
D gene: .
J gene: TRBJ1-5

CDR3 DNA: TGTGCCAGCAGCTTAGGAACTAGCGGGAGGGATCCCAAAAACATTCAGTACTTC
CDR3 protein: CASSLGTSGRDPKNIQYF
clone size: .
V gene: TRBV7-2
D gene: TRBD2
J gene: TRBJ2-4

CDR3 DNA: TGTGCCAGCAGCCCCTGGAGCGGGAACACCGGGGAGCTGTTTTTT
CDR3 protein: CASSPWSGNTGELFF
clone size: .
V gene: TRBV7-2
D gene: .
J gene: TRBJ2-2

CDR3 DNA: TGTGCCAGCAGTGAATTAATGGAGTACTACGAGCAGTACTTC
CDR3 protein: CASSELMEYYEQYF
clone size: .
V gene: TRBV6-1
D gene: .
J gene: TRBJ2-7

CDR3 DNA: TGTGCCAGCAGCGTAGGTGAGACTAGCGTCTACGAGCAGTACTTC
CDR3 protein: CASSVGETSVYEQYF
clone size: .
V gene: TRBV9
D gene: TRBD2
J gene: TRBJ2-7

CDR3 DNA: TGCAGCGACAACAACCCGCTCAGGGGCGCGAAAGATACGCAGTATTTT
CDR3 protein: CSDNNPLRGAKDTQYF
clone size: .
V gene: TRBV29-1
D gene: .
J gene: TRBJ2-3

CDR3 DNA: TGTGCCAGCAGCCGAAAAAGGGGAGGGCTGGACGAAAAACTGTTTTTT
CDR3 protein: CASSRKRGGLDEKLFF
clone size: few
V gene: TRBV25-1
D gene: .
J gene: TRBJ1-4

CDR3 DNA: TGTGCCACCCGTGGACTAGCGGGAAGAAATGAGCAGTTCTTC
CDR3 protein: CATRGLAGRNEQFF
clone size: .
V gene: TRBV2
D gene: TRBD2
J gene: TRBJ2-1

CDR3 DNA: TGTGCCAGCTCACGTTTATCCAACAGGGCTGCCTACAATGAGCAGTTCTTC
CDR3 protein: CASSRLSNRAAYNEQFF
clone size: .
V gene: TRBV18
D gene: .
J gene: TRBJ2-1

CDR3 DNA: TGTGCCAGCAGCCTTAGGGGGCGCATCACAGATACGCAGTATTTT
CDR3 protein: CASSLRGRITDTQYF
clone size: once
V gene: TRBV9
D gene: TRBD1
J gene: TRBJ2-3

CDR3 DNA: TGTGCCAGCAGCTTCGGGTACACGGTGGATGAGCAGTTCTTC
CDR3 protein: CASSFGYTVDEQFF
clone size: .
V gene: TRBV5-6
D gene: .
J gene: TRBJ2-1

CDR3 DNA: TGTGCCAGCAGCCACCCAGGGGCTGGGGCCAACGTCCTGACTTTC
CDR3 protein: CASSHPGAGANVLTF
clone size: .
V gene: TRBV7-9
D gene: .
J gene: TRBJ2-6

CDR3 DNA: TGTGCCAGCAGCTTGACCACCAGGGGCCTGTACAATGAGCAGTTCTTC
CDR3 protein: CASSLTTRGLYNEQFF
clone size: .
V gene: TRBV7-9
D gene: .
J gene: TRBJ2-1

CDR3 DNA: TGTGCCAGCAGTCCTGGGACAGGGCCAGATACGCAGTATTTT
CDR3 protein: CASSPGTGPDTQYF
clone size: .
V gene: TRBV27
D gene: TRBD1
J gene: TRBJ2-3

CDR3 DNA: TGTGCCAGCAGCGTAGTGGGAGGGGGCACTGAAGCTTTCTTT
CDR3 protein: CASSVVGGGTEAFF
clone size: .
V gene: TRBV9
D gene: .
J gene: TRBJ1-1

CDR3 DNA: TGTGCCAGCAGCTCCCGGACAGGGGGCGCGGACGGCTACACCTTC
CDR3 protein: CASSSRTGGADGYTF
clone size: .
V gene: TRBV9
D gene: TRBD1
J gene: TRBJ1-2

CDR3 DNA: TGTGCCATCAGTGACTCCTACGTCTACGAGCAGTACTTC
CDR3 protein: CAISDSYVYEQYF
clone size: .
V gene: TRBV10-3
D gene: .
J gene: TRBJ2-7

CDR3 DNA: TGTGCCAGCAAGGCGCAGGGTAGTTCCGAAAAACTGTTTTTT
CDR3 protein: CASKAQGSSEKLFF
clone size: .
V gene: TRBV7-8
D gene: .
J gene: TRBJ1-4

CDR3 DNA: TGTGCCAGCAGCCAAGGCCCCGGAGAGTACGAGCAGTACTTC
CDR3 protein: CASSQGPGEYEQYF
clone size: .
V gene: TRBV7-6
D gene: .
J gene: TRBJ2-7

CDR3 DNA: TGTGCCAGCGTTGAGACAGGGGATGGCTACACCTTC
CDR3 protein: CASVETGDGYTF
clone size: once
V gene: TRBV5-5
D gene: TRBD1
J gene: TRBJ1-2

CDR3 DNA: TGTGCCAGCAGCCTTCTAGGGACTGGGGGACAGACCCAGTACTTC
CDR3 protein: CASSLLGTGGQTQYF
clone size: .
V gene: TRBV7-9
D gene: .
J gene: TRBJ2-5

CDR3 DNA: TGTGCCAGTAGTGTAAGACTCAATCAGCCCCAGCATTTT
CDR3 protein: CASSVRLNQPQHF
clone size: .
V gene: TRBV19
D gene: .
J gene: TRBJ1-5

CDR3 DNA: TGCGCCAGCAGCTTGAACTGGGGGCGGGAGCAGTACTTC
CDR3 protein: CASSLNWGREQYF
clone size: .
V gene: TRBV5-1
D gene: .
J gene: TRBJ2-7

CDR3 DNA: TGCGCCAGCAGCCCGACCGGGAACCACCCCTACGAGCAGTACTTC
CDR3 protein: CASSPTGNHPYEQYF
clone size: .
V gene: TRBV5-1
D gene: .
J gene: TRBJ2-7

CDR3 DNA: TGTGCCAGCAGCAGACTAGCGGGAGATACCGGGGAGCTGTTTTTT
CDR3 protein: CASSRLAGDTGELFF
clone size: .
V gene: TRBV21-1
D gene: .
J gene: TRBJ2-2

CDR3 DNA: TGTGCCAGCAGCTTAGGCGGGGCTAGCGGGAGATCGGCCGGGGAGCTGTTTTTT
CDR3 protein: CASSLGGASGRSAGELFF
clone size: .
V gene: TRBV7-6
D gene: TRBD2
J gene: TRBJ2-2

CDR3 DNA: TGCGCCAGCAGCGATCCGGGATCCTCAAGCACTGGAAACACCATATATTTT
CDR3 protein: CASSDPGSSSTGNTIYF
clone size: .
V gene: TRBV5-1
D gene: .
J gene: TRBJ1-3

CDR3 DNA: TGCGCCAGCAGCTTGGACGGTTATACCTACGAGCAGTACTTC
CDR3 protein: CASSLDGYTYEQYF
clone size: .
V gene: TRBV5-1
D gene: .
J gene: TRBJ2-7

CDR3 DNA: TGTGCCAGCAGGGTCGGGTTGGTCCCTGGGGGCTACACCTTC
CDR3 protein: CASRVGLVPGGYTF
clone size: .
V gene: TRBV2
D gene: .
J gene: TRBJ1-2

CDR3 DNA: TGTGCCAGTAGTAAGGACAGGGTGGCAGATACGCAGTATTTT
CDR3 protein: CASSKDRVADTQYF
clone size: .
V gene: TRBV19
D gene: TRBD1
J gene: TRBJ2-3